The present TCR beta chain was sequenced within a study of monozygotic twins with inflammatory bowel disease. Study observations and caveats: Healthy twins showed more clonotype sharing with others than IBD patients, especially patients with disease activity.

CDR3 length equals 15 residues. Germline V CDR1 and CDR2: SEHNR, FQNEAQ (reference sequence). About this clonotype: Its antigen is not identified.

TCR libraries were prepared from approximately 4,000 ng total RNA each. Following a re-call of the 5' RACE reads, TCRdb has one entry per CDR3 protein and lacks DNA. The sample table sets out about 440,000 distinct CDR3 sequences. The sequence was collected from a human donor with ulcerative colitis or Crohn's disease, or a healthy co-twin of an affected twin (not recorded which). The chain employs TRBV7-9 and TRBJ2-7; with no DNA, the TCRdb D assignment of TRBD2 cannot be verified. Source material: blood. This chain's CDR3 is CASSSTTPGKAEQYF.